Below are 8 T cell receptor beta chains sequenced from a single sample in a study of T-cell memory formation after mild COVID-19. TCRdb independently ran MiXCR on the 5' RACE reads; one entry per CDR3 protein. The data show about 560,000 distinct CDR3 sequences, with less than 25% seen just once and approximately 8.4% held by the top ten. Material: PBMCs or a T cell subset sorted from them (not recorded which). The receptors come from an adult woman who had mild COVID-19 (a few samples of this study predate the infection). Cell type and time point are not known.

This clonotype was detected only a few times. V and J are TRBV5-1 and TRBJ2-3; D gene ambiguous. This CDR3 is built from 12 residues. Germline V lookup: CDR1 SGHRS, CDR2 YFSETQ. V lost 4 bases, J lost 6 bases, and 9 bases lay in between. The CDR3 sequence: CASSTTGDTQYF. In DNA, the CDR3 is TGCGCCAGCAGCACGACCGGGGATACGCAGTATTTT.

Many counts were recorded for this clonotype. The CDR3 spells CSVEPGKRNEQFF. DNA for the CDR3: TGCAGCGTTGAACCCGGCAAACGCAATGAGCAGTTCTTC. This rearrangement joins TRBV29-1 to TRBJ2-1, with unresolved D. V lost 2 bases to trimming and J lost 6 bases, with 11 bases between them. The germline gives CDR1 SQVTM, CDR2 ANQGSEA. This CDR3 comprises 13 residues.

V and J are TRBV6-2 or TRBV6-3 and TRBJ2-7; 8 bases agree with TRBD1. The CDR3 sequence is 15 residues long. Per the germline V gene, CDR1 is MNHEY and CDR2 is SVGEGT. The J segment lost 6 bases and the V segment lost 6 bases, leaving 13 bases of the junction unmatched. CDR3 DNA: TGTGCCAGCAGCCCTCACCGGACAGGGTCAGGCGAGCAGTACTTC. Amino acid sequence: CASSPHRTGSGEQYF.

In its sample, this clonotype was seen a few times. The V call is TRBV20-1, the J call TRBJ2-7; no clear D. The CDR3 sequence is 12 residues long. The germline gives CDR1 DFQATT, CDR2 SNEGSKA (reference sequence). V was clipped by 1 base and J by 4 bases, with 8 bases between them. Here the CDR3 DNA reads TGCAGTGCTAGAGTCAGCGAATACGAGCAGTACTTC. Translated: CSARVSEYEQYF.

This clonotype was counted only a few times. The chain employs TRBV3-1 and TRBJ2-7, with D perhaps given as TRBD1 or TRBD2 (5 bases each). The CDR3 covers 15 residues. Germline CDR1 and CDR2: LGHDT and YNNKEL (reference sequence). V lost 3 bases, J lost 2 bases, and 14 bases lay in between. Written as DNA, the CDR3 is TGTGCCAGCAGCCACGAAGGGACCAACGCCTACGAGCAGTACTTC. It codes for CASSHEGTNAYEQYF.

This clonotype came up a few times. This chain connects TRBV14 to TRBJ2-3; a possible D gene is TRBD2 (5 bases). Germline V gives CDR1 SGHDN, CDR2 FVKESK. This CDR3 spans 16 amino acids. V lost 0 bases and J lost 2, with 12 bases in between. In DNA form, the CDR3 reads TGTGCCAGCAGCCAAGATGAGGGATCAACCACAGATACGCAGTATTTT. Residues: CASSQDEGSTTDTQYF.

This clonotype was seen more than once but under ten times. The CDR3 protein is CASSSRDRRNEQFF. The CDR3 DNA reads as TGTGCCAGCAGCTCCCGGGACAGGAGGAATGAGCAGTTCTTC. The genes are TRBV5-4 and TRBJ2-1, with 8 bases lining up with TRBD1. CDR1 is SGHNT, CDR2 YYREEE, per germline (reference sequence). CDR3 length equals 14 residues. V was pared by 3 bases and J by 7 bases, with 6 bases of the junction left unmatched.

This clonotype was detected only a few times. The J gene is TRBJ2-7, the V gene TRBV7-3, with D tentatively TRBD1 (7 bases). The CDR3 has 14 residues. From germline, CDR1 is SGHTA and CDR2 FQGTGA. The V and J ends lost 3 bases and 3 bases respectively, with 12 bases between them. The CDR3 DNA reads TGTGCCAGCAGCTTTGGCAGGGGGGACTACGAGCAGTACTTC. It encodes CASSFGRGDYEQYF.